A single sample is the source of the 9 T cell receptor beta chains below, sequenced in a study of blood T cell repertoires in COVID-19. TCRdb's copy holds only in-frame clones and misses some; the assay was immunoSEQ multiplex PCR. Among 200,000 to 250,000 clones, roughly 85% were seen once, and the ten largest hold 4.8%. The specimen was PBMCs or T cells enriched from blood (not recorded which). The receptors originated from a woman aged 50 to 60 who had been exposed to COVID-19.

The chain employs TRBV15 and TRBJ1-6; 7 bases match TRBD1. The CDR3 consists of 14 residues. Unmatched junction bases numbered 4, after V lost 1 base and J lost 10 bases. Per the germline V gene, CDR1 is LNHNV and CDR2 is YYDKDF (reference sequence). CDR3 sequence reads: CATSRVTGESPLHF. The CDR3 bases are TGTGCCACCAGCAGAGTAACAGGGGAATCACCCCTCCACTTT.

CDR3 region: CASSLIQAGGEQFF. The DNA for the CDR3 is TGTGCCAGCAGCTTAATCCAGGCAGGGGGTGAGCAGTTCTTC. This sequence joins TRBV7-3 and TRBJ2-1, with 7 bases that match TRBD1. The junction had 6 bases not matched to a gene; V was cut back by 1 base and J by 9 bases. The germline V gene has CDR1 SGHTA and CDR2 FQGTGA. The CDR3 has 14 residues.

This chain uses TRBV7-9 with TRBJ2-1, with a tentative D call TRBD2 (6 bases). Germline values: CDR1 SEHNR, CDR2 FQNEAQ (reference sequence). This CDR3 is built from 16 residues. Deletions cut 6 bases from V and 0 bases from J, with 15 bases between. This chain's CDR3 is CASRYWRGSSYNEQFF. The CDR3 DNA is TGTGCCAGCAGGTATTGGCGGGGCAGCTCCTACAATGAGCAGTTCTTC.

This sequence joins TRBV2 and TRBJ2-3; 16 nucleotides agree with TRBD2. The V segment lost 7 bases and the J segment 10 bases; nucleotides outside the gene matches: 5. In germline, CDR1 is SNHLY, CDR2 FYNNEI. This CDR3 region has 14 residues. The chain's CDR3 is CASKMGLAGGSQYF. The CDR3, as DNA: TGTGCCAGCAAGATGGGACTAGCGGGGGGGTCGCAGTATTTT.

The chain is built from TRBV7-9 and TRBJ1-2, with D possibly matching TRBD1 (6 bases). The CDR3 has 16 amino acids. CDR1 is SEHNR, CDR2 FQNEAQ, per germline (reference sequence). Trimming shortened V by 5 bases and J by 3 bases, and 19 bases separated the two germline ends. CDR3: CASSRTTGPRDYGYTF. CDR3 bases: TGTGCCAGCAGCCGTACCACAGGGCCCCGGGACTATGGCTACACCTTC.

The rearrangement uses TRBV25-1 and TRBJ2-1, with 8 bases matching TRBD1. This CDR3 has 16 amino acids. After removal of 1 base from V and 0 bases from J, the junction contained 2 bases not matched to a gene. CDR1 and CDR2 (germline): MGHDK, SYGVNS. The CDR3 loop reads CASSEFQGASYNEQFF. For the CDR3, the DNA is TGTGCCAGCAGTGAATTTCAGGGGGCCTCCTACAATGAGCAGTTCTTC.

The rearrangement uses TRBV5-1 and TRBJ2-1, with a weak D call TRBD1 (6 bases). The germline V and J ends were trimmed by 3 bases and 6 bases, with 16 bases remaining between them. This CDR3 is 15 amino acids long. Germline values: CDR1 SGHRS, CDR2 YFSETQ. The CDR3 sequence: CASSYTGNRGNEQFF. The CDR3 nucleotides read TGCGCCAGCAGCTATACAGGGAACCGGGGCAATGAGCAGTTCTTC. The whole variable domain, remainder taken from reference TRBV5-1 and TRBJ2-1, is KAGVTQTPRYLIKTRGQQVTLSCSPISGHRSVSWYQQTPGQGLQFLFEYFSETQRNKGNFPGRFSGRQFSNSRSEMNVSTLELGDSALYLCASSYTGNRGNEQFFGPGTRLTVL.

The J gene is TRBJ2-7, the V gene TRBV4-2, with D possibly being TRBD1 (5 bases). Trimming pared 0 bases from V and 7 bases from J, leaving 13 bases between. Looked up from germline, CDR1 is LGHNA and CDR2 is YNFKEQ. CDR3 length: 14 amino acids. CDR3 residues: CASSQEGRGREQYF. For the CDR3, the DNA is TGTGCCAGCAGCCAAGAAGGTAGGGGTCGGGAGCAGTACTTC.

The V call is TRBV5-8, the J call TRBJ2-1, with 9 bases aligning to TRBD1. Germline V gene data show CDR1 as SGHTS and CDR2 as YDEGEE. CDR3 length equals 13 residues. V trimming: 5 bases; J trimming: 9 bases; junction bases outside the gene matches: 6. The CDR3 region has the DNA TGTGCCAGCAGGAGGACAGGGGTCGGTGAGCAGTTCTTC. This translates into CASRRTGVGEQFF.